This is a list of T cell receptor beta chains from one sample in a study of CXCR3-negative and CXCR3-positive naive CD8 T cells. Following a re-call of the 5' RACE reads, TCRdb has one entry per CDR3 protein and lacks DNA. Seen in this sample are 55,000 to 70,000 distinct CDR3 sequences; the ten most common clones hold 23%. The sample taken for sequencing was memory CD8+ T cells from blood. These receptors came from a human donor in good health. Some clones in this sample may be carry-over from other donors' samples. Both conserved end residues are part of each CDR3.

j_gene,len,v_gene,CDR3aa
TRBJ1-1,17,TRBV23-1,CASSQSPGRTMNTEAFF
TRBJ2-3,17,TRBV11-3,CASSSLRTGGTADTQYF
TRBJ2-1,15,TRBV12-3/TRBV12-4,CASRSRDSSYNEQFF
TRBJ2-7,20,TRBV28,CASSLGVTGYKGALNYEQYF
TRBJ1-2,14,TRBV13,CASSLEGPKAGYTF
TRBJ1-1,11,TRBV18,CASSPGTEAFF
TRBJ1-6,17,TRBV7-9,CASSSHPKGQYNSPLHF
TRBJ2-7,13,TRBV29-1,CSVDGTGDETQYF
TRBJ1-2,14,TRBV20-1,CSARSGGADYGYTF
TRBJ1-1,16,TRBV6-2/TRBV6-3,CASSYSITGINTEAFF
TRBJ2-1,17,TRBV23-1,CASSQQPTDRGLTEQFF
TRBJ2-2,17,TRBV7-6,CASGSTYELVTTGELFF
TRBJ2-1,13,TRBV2,CASSPPGGTEQFF
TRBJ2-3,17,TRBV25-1,CASRERMDRGRGGTQYF
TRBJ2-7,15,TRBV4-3,CASSQEGTGSYEQYF
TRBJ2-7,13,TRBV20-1,CSATGTDWDEQYF
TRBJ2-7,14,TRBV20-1,CSARDLISSYEQYF
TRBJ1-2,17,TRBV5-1,CASSTGPTSETNYGYTF
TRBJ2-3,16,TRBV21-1,CASSKIPGTHTDTQYF
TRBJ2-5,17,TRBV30,CAWSVPVGQLNQETQYF
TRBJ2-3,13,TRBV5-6,CASSWDPTDTQYF
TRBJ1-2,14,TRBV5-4,CASSLAPGFYGYTF
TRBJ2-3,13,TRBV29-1,CSVEGSRTDTQYF
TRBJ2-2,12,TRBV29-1,CSAPRGTGELFF
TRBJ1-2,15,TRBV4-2,CASSLEDRSYYGYTF
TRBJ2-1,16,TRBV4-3,CASSPTPSGAYNEQFF